This T cell receptor beta chain was identified in a study of chemoradiotherapy in HPV16-positive cancers (dated by TCRdb to 2022 to 2024). Broadly, across the study: Using functional T-cell assays on cells from two HPV16-positive patients, the researchers defined candidate HPV-specific T-cell clones and common TCR motifs. TCR repertoires from some 90 patients with HPV-related cancers were then used to track the candidate HPV-specific TCRs and motifs. Whether T-cell immunity against the HPV oncoproteins E6 and E7 changes during chemoradiotherapy and whether survival is affected by this immunity were examined in the study. Points the paper makes about the study in general: Expansion of candidate HPV-specific clones and E7-related TCR motifs was observed in the tumor microenvironment during treatment, whereas no such expansion was observed for non-HPV-specific T cells. Improved recurrence-free survival in HPV16-positive patients was associated with expansion of HPV-responsive T cells during chemoradiotherapy. The survival association was reported for HPV16-positive patients, and the functional definition of HPV-specific T cells was derived from only a couple of HPV16-positive patients.

Repertoires were sampled repeatedly over the course of chemoradiotherapy so that clonal expansion in the tumor microenvironment could be followed. A word on this clone: Its antigen has not been determined. The input lacks base qualities; no much larger clone sits a single base away.

Libraries were prepared through the immunoSEQ multiplex PCR assay. What TCRdb holds here is the immuneACCESS table cut down to in-frame rearrangements. Part of the clones is not present; checked against another copy, under half of the missing clones reflect an unresolved V gene, and the others are unexplained. This sample is represented by approximately 58,000 clones; under 95% of them were singletons. Of the sample, less than 3.5% falls within the top ten clones. The germline V gene sets CDR1 to SGHTA and CDR2 to FQGNSA. Inclusive of the bounding cysteine and phenylalanine, the CDR3 is 16 residues long. The only DNA kept is the CDR3, 48 bases in frame from the first base. V is shortened by 3 bases, J by 2 bases, and the region joining them spans 16 bases.

The sequence derives from a human donor with HPV-associated anogenital cancer. Specimen: blood, collected from a patient who underwent chemoradiotherapy. Here the chain combines TRBV7-2 and TRBJ1-2; TRBD1 could be the D gene, as 6 bases match. This receptor has the CDR3 CASSFPPNQGNYGYTF. In nucleotides, the sequence is TGTGCCAGCAGCTTCCCCCCGAACCAGGGGAACTATGGCTACACCTTC.